The subject of this entry is one T cell receptor beta chain. The data stem from a study of blood T cell repertoires in COVID-19. Per the original methods: Counts of nucleated cells, estimated from reference gene primer amplification, were obtained. Sequencing used immunoSEQ multiplex PCR; TCRdb keeps in-frame clones, though not all of them. For V, J and clone size, that table is used; D and trimming come from the DNA. The table lists a few hundred thousand clones, around 86% of them singletons. CDR3 size: 13 residues. Germline V gives CDR1 SQVTM, CDR2 ANQGSEA. Trimming pared 4 bases from V and 5 bases from J, leaving 14 bases between.

This TCR was sampled from a man aged 50 to 60 with active or convalescent COVID-19. The J gene is TRBJ2-5, the V gene TRBV29-1, with a tentative D call TRBD2 (6 bases). The sequenced material came from peripheral blood. In nucleotides, the CDR3 is TGCAGCGTTGCCCTAAGTCTAGCGGAGACCCAGTACTTC. Translated, it gives CSVALSLAETQYF.